This TCR beta chain came from a study of blood T cell repertoires in COVID-19. On the study more broadly: COVID-19 samples, acute and convalescent, were from the United States, Italy and Spain. From T cells, B-cell-depleted T cells, or PBMCs came the material, which was cDNA or gDNA.

Original methodology: The assay estimated nucleated cells by amplifying reference gene primers. This table comes from immunoSEQ multiplex PCR, and its TCRdb copy is limited to in-frame clones, with some not included. Clone size and the V and J calls come from that table; the DNA yielded D and trimming. The sample yields fewer than 150,000 clones, 65% to 90% seen once. Deletions cut 6 bases from V and 2 bases from J, with 14 bases between. The V gene's germline CDR1 is SQVTM and CDR2 ANQGSEA. The CDR3 spans 13 residues. The chain carries TRBV29-1 and TRBJ2-7; no clear D. The sample was peripheral blood. This TCR was recovered from a man aged 45 to 65 with acute or convalescent COVID-19. Here the CDR3 reads CSVATGSTYEQYF. For the CDR3, the DNA is TGCAGCGTCGCAACCGGGTCAACCTACGAGCAGTACTTC.